This is a list of T cell receptor beta chains from one sample in a study of shared clonotypes between healthy human individuals. Method: immunoSEQ multiplex PCR; TCRdb's copy keeps in-frame clones and lacks some. The table shows about 1 million clones, with about 77% occurring only once. Sequenced material: memory CD4+ T cells sorted from blood. Source of these receptors: a man aged 18 to 29 in good health. Both conserved end residues are part of each CDR3. Fields, in order: V gene, D gene, J gene, clone size, CDR3 protein, CDR3 DNA. The D gene is left open where the match is weak. Some rows have no size entry. The others give once, few or many, or a class for an expanded clone.

v_call: TRBV18
d_call: -
j_call: TRBJ2-3
clone_size: -
cdr3_aa: CASSPIQADTQYF
cdr3_nt: TGTGCCAGCTCACCGATTCAGGCAGATACGCAGTATTTT

v_call: TRBV6-5
d_call: TRBD2
j_call: TRBJ2-3
clone_size: -
cdr3_aa: CASSWTSGGTDTQYF
cdr3_nt: TGTGCCAGCAGCTGGACTAGCGGGGGCACAGATACGCAGTATTTT

v_call: TRBV7-9
d_call: TRBD1
j_call: TRBJ1-2
clone_size: once
cdr3_aa: CASSSQDRSGYTF
cdr3_nt: TGTGCCAGCAGCTCCCAGGACAGGAGCGGCTACACCTTC

v_call: TRBV5-1
d_call: TRBD1
j_call: TRBJ1-1
clone_size: -
cdr3_aa: CASSPRGDYTEAFF
cdr3_nt: TGCGCCAGCAGCCCCAGGGGGGACTACACTGAAGCTTTCTTT

v_call: TRBV7-9
d_call: -
j_call: TRBJ2-5
clone_size: -
cdr3_aa: CASSLSNEETQYF
cdr3_nt: TGTGCCAGCAGCTTATCGAACGAAGAGACCCAGTACTTC

v_call: TRBV13
d_call: TRBD1
j_call: TRBJ1-5
clone_size: -
cdr3_aa: CASSLARGLGNQPQHF
cdr3_nt: TGTGCCAGCAGCTTAGCCAGGGGGCTGGGCAATCAGCCCCAGCATTTT

v_call: TRBV7-2
d_call: -
j_call: TRBJ2-1
clone_size: -
cdr3_aa: CASSLTGNEQFF
cdr3_nt: TGTGCCAGCAGCTTAACAGGGAATGAGCAGTTCTTC

v_call: TRBV5-1
d_call: -
j_call: TRBJ1-4
clone_size: few
cdr3_aa: CASSSGGSGNEKLFF
cdr3_nt: TGCGCCAGCAGCTCTGGAGGGTCTGGGAATGAAAAACTGTTTTTT

v_call: TRBV4-1
d_call: TRBD1
j_call: TRBJ2-5
clone_size: once
cdr3_aa: CASSPLTGGQETQYF
cdr3_nt: TGCGCCAGCAGCCCTCTGACAGGGGGTCAAGAGACCCAGTACTTC

v_call: TRBV7-3
d_call: TRBD1
j_call: TRBJ2-2
clone_size: -
cdr3_aa: CASSLSGGANTGELFF
cdr3_nt: TGTGCCAGCAGCCTATCAGGGGGCGCGAACACCGGGGAGCTGTTTTTT

v_call: TRBV7-2
d_call: -
j_call: TRBJ1-5
clone_size: -
cdr3_aa: CASSLAGGPNQPQHF
cdr3_nt: TGTGCCAGCAGCTTAGCAGGAGGTCCCAATCAGCCCCAGCATTTT

v_call: TRBV7-7
d_call: -
j_call: TRBJ2-5
clone_size: -
cdr3_aa: CASSFGGGQETQYF
cdr3_nt: TGTGCTAGCAGCTTCGGTGGGGGGCAAGAGACCCAGTACTTC

v_call: TRBV7-9
d_call: TRBD2
j_call: TRBJ2-1
clone_size: -
cdr3_aa: CASSLLAGVMNEQFF
cdr3_nt: TGTGCCAGCAGCCTCCTAGCGGGAGTGATGAATGAGCAGTTCTTC

v_call: TRBV7-6
d_call: -
j_call: TRBJ2-2
clone_size: -
cdr3_aa: CASSGQLAGELFF
cdr3_nt: TGTGCCAGCAGCGGACAGCTCGCCGGGGAGCTGTTTTTT

v_call: TRBV5-8
d_call: TRBD1
j_call: TRBJ1-6
clone_size: -
cdr3_aa: CASSLGQGGNSPLHF
cdr3_nt: TGTGCCAGCAGCTTGGGACAGGGGGGCAATTCACCCCTCCACTTT

v_call: TRBV10-1
d_call: -
j_call: TRBJ1-3
clone_size: -
cdr3_aa: CASSAISGNTIYF
cdr3_nt: TGCGCCAGCAGTGCCATCTCTGGAAACACCATATATTTT

v_call: TRBV28
d_call: -
j_call: TRBJ2-7
clone_size: -
cdr3_aa: CASSPPAGTFPYEQYF
cdr3_nt: TGTGCCAGCAGCCCCCCCGCAGGGACATTCCCCTACGAGCAGTACTTC

v_call: TRBV19
d_call: -
j_call: TRBJ2-7
clone_size: -
cdr3_aa: CASSIVAGSYEQYF
cdr3_nt: TGTGCCAGTAGTATAGTGGCGGGCAGCTACGAGCAGTACTTC